This record looks at one T cell receptor (beta chain) sequence and its context. Its antigen is not identified. Unique molecular identifiers were added to individual cDNA molecules. TCRdb used MiXCR to reprocess the 5' RACE reads, holding one entry per CDR3 protein. Among tens of thousands of distinct CDR3 sequences listed, approximately 12% were seen once. The data are from a study of early T cells in non-severe SARS-CoV-2 infection. Study context: Bulk RNA from unsorted whole blood was sequenced; chains were unpaired.

Findings and limits, study-wide: Sequences matched to VDJdb favored anti-spike CD8 responses, while private and CD4 specificities were missed.

V lost 3 bases to trimming and J lost 8 bases, with 14 bases between them. This CDR3 region has 14 residues. Germline CDR1 KGHSH, CDR2 LQKENI. This TCR was sampled from an adult who was a healthcare worker with PCR-confirmed SARS-CoV-2 infection or an uninfected control (not recorded which). V and J are TRBV18 and TRBJ2-4, with no clear D. The specimen comprised whole blood, sampled at baseline. CDR3 sequence reads: CASSPGLDEDIQYF. Here the CDR3 DNA reads TGTGCCAGCTCACCGGGTTTGGACGAGGACATTCAGTACTTC.